This record covers a single T cell receptor beta chain. Its recognized antigen is unknown. There are no base qualities to consult, and no much larger clone falls within one base. From its cysteine to its phenylalanine, the CDR3 spans 15 amino acids. Only the CDR3 DNA is retained, 45 bases long and in frame from the first base. CDR1 KGHSH and CDR2 LQKENI are derived from the germline V gene. V sheds 3 bases and J sheds 5 bases, leaving 15 bases between their ends. These data belong to a study of cytomegalovirus exposure and HLA in healthy donors (dated by TCRdb to the late 2010s). Describing the broader study: An earlier analysis of approximately 640 of the donors reported about 250 Gb of sequence data and some 120 million unique TCR beta sequences from about 180 million T cells. Roughly 300 gigabases of sequencing data and some 85 million unique TCR sequences were included in an early release covering 500 to 750 HLA-typed donors. Of the approximately 400 genotyped donors, 81% were placed in the genetic ancestry cluster associated with self-reported Caucasian donors. The aim of the study was to test whether cataloging public T cell receptors could identify signatures of past pathogen exposure. The study used immunosequencing to profile the T cell repertoires of approximately 690 subjects and linked those repertoires to cytomegalovirus serostatus. In addition to the first cohort of 666 subjects, a separate validation cohort of approximately 120 different subjects was used. To predict cytomegalovirus infection status, the study combined high-throughput TCR immunosequencing, statistical association of individual TCRs with disease status, and machine learning. A later analysis re-analyzed previously published TCR beta repertoires from 500 to 700 donors and added high-resolution HLA genotyping to study TCR occurrence patterns. Rather than drawing on any new phenotypic data, the later analysis identified candidate immune exposures from TCR beta sequences and the way those sequences occurred across donors. To decide whether each TCR beta V gene segment behaved as functional or pseudogenic, an earlier analysis of some 580 of the donors relied on high-throughput TCR beta sequencing. Alongside the repertoire data, information on donor age, sex, ethnicity and CMV serostatus was compiled. Genome-wide SNP genotypes for about 65% of the 666 donors were used in a later genetic analysis, which treated that subset as a discovery cohort. Every repertoire in the discovery cohort had been generated on one and the same sequencing platform. Class I and class II HLA loci were covered by the typing at four-digit resolution. The number of typed donors differed by locus: roughly 620-640 for A, B, C, DRB1 and DQB1; 500 to 550 for DQA1; fewer than 610 for DPA1; and roughly 450 for DPB1. Four to six DR-DQ haplotypes were handled as single units for association and clustering, since linkage in the cohort was strong. Among about 370 genotyped donors of the cohort, an average of roughly 230,000 unique TCR beta nucleotide sequences was sequenced per donor, of which about 18% were non-productive.

The library relied on the immunoSEQ multiplex PCR assay. A mixture of 60 forward primers for TCR Vbeta segments and 13 reverse primers for TCR Jbeta segments was used in the multiplex PCR. A multiplex PCR assay on genomic DNA amplified the CDR3 region of rearranged TCR beta genes. Amplified TCR beta libraries were sequenced as 87-base-pair reads on the Illumina HiSeq System. For the original study's pipeline: A later analysis counted about 82 million unique TCR beta chains across the 700 or so repertoires, and around 9.9 million of these chains were shared by at least two donors. To remove PCR and sequencing errors, raw reads were error-corrected and collapsed into unique sequences using a nearest-neighbor algorithm that merged closely related sequences. Alignment of CDR3 sequences to IMGT reference sequences was used to assign V, D and J gene segments. Each retained sequence needed at least a six-nucleotide match to both a V gene segment and a J gene segment. Rearrangements were classified as productive when the CDR3 lacked stop codons and remained in frame with V and J, and all other rearrangements were classified as non-productive. Following IMGT convention, CDR3 was defined as the stretch from the second conserved V-encoded cysteine up to the conserved J-encoded phenylalanine. The earlier analysis of about 610 of the donors excluded any sequence lacking an unambiguous match to a single V gene segment. In an earlier analysis of a few hundred of the donors, a V segment was called functional when productive rearrangements were above 56.7%, and segregating when the standard deviation between donors exceeded 5%. To diagnose cytomegalovirus status from the catalog of TCR beta chain sequences, a statistical classification framework was built. V and J gene assignment, in a later analysis, came from comparing TCR nucleotide sequences with IMGT/GENE-DB human TR gene sequences. The TCRdist pipeline was used in a later analysis to assign CDR3 sequences and most-parsimonious VDJ recombination scenarios. In a later analysis, each TCR beta chain was defined by its CDR3 amino acid sequence together with its V-gene family, and reads lacking a unique V-gene family were excluded. As a way to deal with suspected cross-contamination and a sequencing artifact, a later analysis dropped over 550 nucleotide sequences that were highly shared and had low generation probability. A later analysis calculated a clonal expansion index for each public chain from normalized within-repertoire ranks of inferred template counts. In a later analysis, generation probabilities were computed with a VDJ recombination model fitted to out-of-frame rearrangements, and the resulting probabilities were checked against IGoR. In a later analysis, TCR-TCR, TCR-HLA and TCR-CMV co-occurrence was scored with hypergeometric tests, and a repertoire-size bias correction was applied to TCR pairs. A later analysis estimated false discovery rates by permuting HLA or CMV assignments 20 times. In a later analysis, co-occurring TCRs were grouped with DBSCAN, and TCRdist sequence similarity was added when clustering was performed within HLA-allele-positive subsets. Repertoires with fewer than 30,000 or more than 120,000 public chains were left out of co-occurrence clustering, as were about five repertoires with anomalous nucleotide sharing. Imported from immuneACCESS, the table was reduced by TCRdb to in-frame sequences with V and J called. These copies leave out some clones; in studies compared against another copy, an unresolved V gene accounts for under half, and the cause of the remainder is not known. Clone size and V and J calls were adopted from that table, with D and trimming inferred from the DNA. The sample table contains some 120,000 clones; only one count was recorded for around 82% of them. The ten largest clones add up to 0.95% to 1.5% of the sample.

The cohort comprised some 680 healthy bone marrow donors. At the time of sampling, every cohort member was nominally healthy, though immune exposures that went unrecorded were likely present. The donor was CMV seronegative and was included in the group of over 300 seronegative cohort members. A peripheral blood sample was provided by each donor, and peripheral blood mononuclear cells were used for TCR beta sequencing. The Qiagen DNeasy Blood Extraction Kit was used to extract genomic DNA from the blood cell samples. The investigation overall reported the following: According to a later genetic analysis, donors in an Asian-associated ancestry cluster had fewer N-insertions in productive TCRs than the approximately 670-donor mean. In a later analysis, the rate of TCR association differed among HLA loci, with DRB1 alleles having the most associated TCRs and HLA-C alleles having the fewest. A further reported finding was that TCR beta sequences accurately predicted the HLA-A and HLA-B alleles for most subjects in the first cohort. A total of roughly 160 TCR beta chains were listed by the study as associated with cytomegalovirus. According to the authors, the approach could potentially be generalized to other disease states and immunological phenotypes. Most TCR sequences were observed very rarely across donors, whereas some public TCRs were present in many individuals. CMV serostatus was the only immune exposure information available for the cohort. Roughly uniform sequencing depth across donors was assumed in presence/absence analyses, although this assumption may not hold. A few of the identified cytomegalovirus-associated TCR beta chains were confirmed in vitro to be specific for cytomegalovirus antigens. In an earlier analysis of under 600 of the donors, most TCR beta V segments were observed in productive rearrangements about 87% or about 30% of the time, broadly matching IMGT annotations. A later genetic analysis associated a missense DCLRE1C variant with V-gene and J-gene trimming of TCR beta chains, and an independent cohort replicated the association. Strong co-occurrence of HLA alleles, especially DR and DQ, made assigning TCR associations to individual alleles difficult. Specific HLA alleles were associated with roughly 17,000 TCR beta sequences at a false discovery rate of 0.05 in a later analysis. A group of highly shared sequence variants was considered likely to be a technical artifact of the sequencing pipeline. Because counts were too low, roughly 17 rarely observed V segments, including chromosome 9 orphons, were left out of the earlier analysis of a few hundred of the donors. HLA typing was unavailable for some donors at each locus, so association tests used only the typed subset. Compared with equally common non-associated chains, HLA-associated TCR beta chains in a later analysis were more clonally expanded and had lower generation probabilities. In a later analysis, most CMV-associated TCR beta chains were found to appear HLA-restricted, with HLA associations seemingly driven largely by CMV exposure. Correlated functional status among segregating V segments might reflect linkage disequilibrium, but an unknown experimental factor could not be ruled out. Only TCR beta chains were sequenced in this cohort, and the absence of alpha or paired-chain data limited detectable features. Some IMGT-functional V segments, including TRBV6-2 and TRBV6-3, could not be distinguished by the 87-base-pair reads and were therefore excluded. A later analysis reported that several top co-occurrence clusters appeared linked to parvovirus B19, influenza, CMV and Epstein-Barr virus. The classifier was reported to diagnose cytomegalovirus status with high specificity and sensitivity in both the original and validation cohorts.

Sequencing was carried out using PBMCs. The chain uses TRBV18 and TRBJ2-3; a tentative D match to TRBD1 spans 6 bases. This TCR was recovered from a female donor in good health and CMV-seronegative. CDR3 region: CASSPSQGRVDTQYF. At the DNA level, the sequence is TGTGCCAGCTCACCGTCCCAGGGGCGTGTAGATACGCAGTATTTT. Supplemented by the reference TRBV18 and TRBJ2-3 proteins around the CDR3, the complete variable domain is NAGVMQNPRHLVRRRGQEARLRCSPMKGHSHVYWYRQLPEEGLKFMVYLQKENIIDESGMPKERFSAEFPKEGPSILRIQQVVRGDSAAYFCASSPSQGRVDTQYFGPGTRLTVL.